One sample yielded the 7 T cell receptor beta chains listed below, sequenced in a study of shared clonotypes between healthy human individuals. Only in-frame clones appear in the TCRdb table, and some are missing; sequencing was by immunoSEQ multiplex PCR. Of millions of clones in the sample, around 95% were seen once. Material: naive CD4+ T cells sorted from blood. Subset indicated: CD45RA+ positively selected. These receptors originate from a man aged 18 to 29 in good health.

The genes are TRBV11-2 and TRBJ2-1; perhaps TRBD1 as D (5 bases). The CDR3 spans 15 residues. Germline V CDR1 and CDR2: SGHAT, FQNNGV. The V gene lost 3 bases and the J gene lost 7 bases, with 16 bases spanning the gap. In nucleotides, the CDR3 is TGTGCCAGCAGCTTTTCCCGGAGTCCAGGGAATGAGCAGTTCTTC. It codes for CASSFSRSPGNEQFF.

V and J are TRBV5-1 and TRBJ2-7, with a possible D match to TRBD1 (5 bases). V gave up 5 bases and J gave up 7 bases, with 13 bases separating them. CDR1 and CDR2 from the germline V gene are SGHRS and YFSETQ. The CDR3 consists of 12 residues. CDR3 residues: CASSLTVGEQYF. The CDR3 bases are TGCGCCAGCAGTCTGACAGTCGGTGAGCAGTACTTC. Variable domain in full (rest from reference TRBV5-1 and TRBJ2-7): KAGVTQTPRYLIKTRGQQVTLSCSPISGHRSVSWYQQTPGQGLQFLFEYFSETQRNKGNFPGRFSGRQFSNSRSEMNVSTLELGDSALYLCASSLTVGEQYFGPGTRLTVT.

The V and J genes are TRBV2 and TRBJ2-6; D is uncertain. Deletions cut 5 bases from V and 2 bases from J, with 7 bases between. The CDR3 runs 14 residues. Looked up from germline, CDR1 is SNHLY and CDR2 is FYNNEI. This CDR3 is CASSRLAGANVLTF. Here the CDR3 DNA reads TGTGCCAGCAGTCGTTTAGCTGGGGCCAACGTCCTGACTTTC.

Concerning this clone: The sample carries other DNA sequences with the same CDR3. The rearrangement uses TRBV5-1 and TRBJ2-3, with 9 bases aligning to TRBD2. Germline V gene data show CDR1 as SGHRS and CDR2 as YFSETQ. This CDR3 contains 16 residues. After removal of 4 bases from V and 2 bases from J, the junction contained 8 bases not matched to a gene. The chain's CDR3 is CASSPTSGGSTDTQYF. The DNA of the CDR3 is TGCGCCAGCAGCCCGACTAGCGGAGGATCCACAGATACGCAGTATTTT.

The rearrangement joins TRBV11-2 to TRBJ2-1, with 9 bases that match TRBD1. J gave up 5 bases and V 3 bases, and 8 bases lay outside the gene matches. The CDR3 sequence is 16 residues long. Germline values: CDR1 SGHAT, CDR2 FQNNGV. The DNA for the CDR3 is TGTGCCAGCAGCTTCCGGGACAGGGTGGGTAACAATGAGCAGTTCTTC. Translating gives CASSFRDRVGNNEQFF. Filled out from reference TRBV11-2 and TRBJ2-1, the complete variable domain reads EAGVAQSPRYKIIEKRQSVAFWCNPISGHATLYWYQQILGQGPKLLIQFQNNGVVDDSQLPKDRFSAERLKGVDSTLKIQPAKLEDSAVYLCASSFRDRVGNNEQFFGPGTRLTVL.

Regarding this clone: Other nucleotide sequences in the sample specify the same CDR3. The rearrangement joins TRBV7-2 to TRBJ2-5; 9 nucleotides match TRBD2. Germline values: CDR1 SGHTA, CDR2 FQGNSA. The CDR3 is 16 residues long. After removal of 1 base from V and 1 base from J, the junction contained 4 bases not matched to a gene. DNA of the CDR3: TGTGCCAGCAGCTTAGGGCTAGCGGGACCCCAAGAGACCCAGTACTTC. It translates to CASSLGLAGPQETQYF.

As to this clone: In the same sample, other DNA sequences code for this CDR3. V usage is TRBV27 and J usage is TRBJ1-5; maybe TRBD1 (5 bases). Trimming took 6 bases from V and 2 from J, leaving 14 bases between them. The CDR3 has 15 residues. Germline CDR1 reads MNHEY; CDR2 reads SMNVEV (reference sequence). This CDR3 is CASRPGTGGNQPQHF. The CDR3 coding sequence is TGTGCCAGCAGACCCGGGACGGGGGGCAATCAGCCCCAGCATTTT.